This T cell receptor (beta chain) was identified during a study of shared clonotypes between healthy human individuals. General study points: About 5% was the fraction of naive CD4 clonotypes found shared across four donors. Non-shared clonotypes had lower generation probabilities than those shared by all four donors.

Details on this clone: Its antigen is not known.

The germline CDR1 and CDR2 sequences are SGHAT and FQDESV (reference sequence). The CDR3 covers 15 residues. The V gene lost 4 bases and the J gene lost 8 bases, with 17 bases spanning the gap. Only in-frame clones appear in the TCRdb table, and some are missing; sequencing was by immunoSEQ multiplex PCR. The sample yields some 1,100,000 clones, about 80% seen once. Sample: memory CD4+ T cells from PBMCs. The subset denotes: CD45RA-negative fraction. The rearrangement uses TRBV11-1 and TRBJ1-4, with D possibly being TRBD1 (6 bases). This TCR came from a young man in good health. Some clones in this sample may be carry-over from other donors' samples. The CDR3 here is CASSSIRGAGEKLFF. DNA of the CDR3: TGTGCCAGCAGCTCTATAAGGGGGGCAGGGGAAAAACTGTTTTTT.